This T cell receptor (beta chain) appears in the sequencing data of a study of CXCR3-negative and CXCR3-positive naive CD8 T cells. Broader study findings: Comparison of naive CXCR3-negative and CXCR3-positive cells revealed similar TRBV-TRBJ usage, while memory cells differed.

About this clonotype: The antigen is undetermined.

Sorts performed in triplicate captured 250,000 to 350,000 cells each from every CD8+ T cell subset. The CDR3 is made up of 13 amino acids. With UMI labels, 5' RACE was used to prepare the TRB cDNA libraries. TCRdb reprocessed the 5' RACE reads, with one entry per CDR3 protein and no DNA. Its clone listing holds 65,000 to 75,000 distinct CDR3 sequences. V is TRBV12-3 or TRBV12-4 and J is TRBJ2-7; with no DNA, the TCRdb D assignment of TRBD1 cannot be verified. Sequencing was performed on naive CXCR3- CD8+ T cells from blood. As for subset: CD45RO-CCR7+CD27+CD95- naive CD8+ T cells lacking CXCR3 (TNR3-). The clonotype was recovered from a human donor in good health. Some clones in this sample may be carry-over from other donors' samples. This chain's CDR3 is CASSPGAAVEQYF.